The count of the clone carrying this TCR beta chain is one. Its antigen is unidentified. PCR used 60 Vbeta primers and 13 Jbeta primers. Generated by immunoSEQ multiplex PCR, the TCRdb table keeps only in-frame clones and is missing some. Of about 210,000 clones listed, 75% to 90% are singletons. This specimen comes from a study of cytomegalovirus exposure and HLA in healthy donors. Study-level points and caveats: The authors later linked a missense DCLRE1C variant to TCR beta V- and J-gene trimming. For presence/absence analyses, sequencing depth was assumed to be roughly uniform across donors. After further analysis at a later stage, 16,951 TCR beta sequences were associated with HLA alleles at 0.05 false discovery rate. Beyond CMV serostatus, there was no information to go on about immune exposure.

Sequenced: PBMCs. The clonotype comes from a woman aged 30 to 39 in good health and CMV-seronegative.

CDR3 in DNA: TGTGCCAGTAGTATAGATGGTGGACAGGACCCTAACTATGGCTACACCTTC. This sequence encodes CASSIDGGQDPNYGYTF. The chain employs TRBV19 and TRBJ1-2; 7 nucleotides align to TRBD1. V gave up 0 bases and J gave up 0 bases; unmatched junction bases: 7. The V gene's germline CDR1 is LNHDA and CDR2 SQIVND (reference sequence). The CDR3 totals 17 residues.